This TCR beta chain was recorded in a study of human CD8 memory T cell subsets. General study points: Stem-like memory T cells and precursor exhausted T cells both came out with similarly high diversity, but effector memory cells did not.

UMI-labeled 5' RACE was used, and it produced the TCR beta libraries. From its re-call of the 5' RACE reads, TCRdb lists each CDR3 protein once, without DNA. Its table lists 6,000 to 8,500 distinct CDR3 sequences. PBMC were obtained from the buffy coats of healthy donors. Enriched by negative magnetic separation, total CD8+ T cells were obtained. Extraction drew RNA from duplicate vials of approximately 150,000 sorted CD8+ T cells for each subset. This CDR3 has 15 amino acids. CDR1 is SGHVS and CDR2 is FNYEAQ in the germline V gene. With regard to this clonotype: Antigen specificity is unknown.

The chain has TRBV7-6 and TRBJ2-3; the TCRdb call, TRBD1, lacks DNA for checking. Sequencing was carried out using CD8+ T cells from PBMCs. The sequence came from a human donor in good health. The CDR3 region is CASSFRQGGTDTQYF. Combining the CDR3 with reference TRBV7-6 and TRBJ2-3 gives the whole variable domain GAGVSQSPRYKVTKRGQDVALRCDPISGHVSLYWYRQALGQGPEFLTYFNYEAQQDKSGLPNDRFSAERPEGSISTLTIQRTEQRDSAMYRCASSFRQGGTDTQYFGPGTRLTVL.